These T cell receptor beta chains were read from a single sample in a study of blood T cell repertoires in COVID-19. Profiled with immunoSEQ multiplex PCR; TCRdb holds only in-frame clones, not every one. The sample carries roughly 93,000 clones, over 70% recorded once. Material for sequencing was peripheral blood. These receptors all stem from a human donor in a cohort sampled during active COVID-19. Each CDR3 is given with its conserved first and last residue. D genes are given only for firm matches. Rows may omit the clone size; those that give it use once, few, many or a size class.

cdr3_aa: CASSFGQANYGYTF
cdr3_nt: TGTGCCAGCAGTTTCGGACAGGCTAACTATGGCTACACCTTC
v_call: TRBV6-2/TRBV6-3
clone_size: -
j_call: TRBJ1-2
d_call: TRBD1

cdr3_aa: CASSPGWTGATYEQYF
cdr3_nt: TGTGCCAGCAGCCCCGGCTGGACAGGGGCTACCTACGAGCAGTACTTC
v_call: TRBV3-1/TRBV3-2
clone_size: -
j_call: TRBJ2-7
d_call: TRBD1

cdr3_aa: CASSHRGTGYGYTF
cdr3_nt: TGTGCCAGCAGCCACCGGGGAACAGGGTATGGCTACACCTTC
v_call: TRBV6-5
clone_size: once
j_call: TRBJ1-2
d_call: -

cdr3_aa: CASSEAYRTQPQHF
cdr3_nt: TGTGCCAGCAGTGAAGCTTACAGGACTCAGCCCCAGCATTTT
v_call: TRBV6-1
clone_size: -
j_call: TRBJ1-5
d_call: -

cdr3_aa: CASSATADRIYGYTF
cdr3_nt: TGTGCCAGCAGCGCGACAGCCGACAGGATCTATGGCTACACCTTC
v_call: TRBV9
clone_size: -
j_call: TRBJ1-2
d_call: -

cdr3_aa: CASSPLQSNTGELFF
cdr3_nt: TGTGCCAGCTCACCACTCCAGTCGAACACCGGGGAGCTGTTTTTT
v_call: TRBV18
clone_size: -
j_call: TRBJ2-2
d_call: -

cdr3_aa: CASSFGTSGRDEQFF
cdr3_nt: TGTGCCAGCAGCTTTGGGACTAGCGGGAGGGATGAGCAGTTCTTC
v_call: TRBV11-2
clone_size: once
j_call: TRBJ2-1
d_call: TRBD2

cdr3_aa: CSASPPAQAQRGYTF
cdr3_nt: TGCAGTGCTAGTCCCCCCGCACAGGCGCAGAGAGGCTACACCTTC
v_call: TRBV20-1
clone_size: -
j_call: TRBJ1-2
d_call: -

cdr3_aa: CASSVLDRGHNTEAFF
cdr3_nt: TGTGCCAGCAGCGTGCTTGACAGGGGGCACAACACTGAAGCTTTCTTT
v_call: TRBV3-1/TRBV3-2
clone_size: -
j_call: TRBJ1-1
d_call: TRBD1

cdr3_aa: CASSLEREGYEQYF
cdr3_nt: TGTGCCAGCAGTTTGGAGCGGGAGGGTTACGAGCAGTACTTC
v_call: TRBV28
clone_size: -
j_call: TRBJ2-7
d_call: TRBD2

cdr3_aa: CASSIPTVTGRIGELFF
cdr3_nt: TGTGCCAGCAGCATCCCGACAGTCACCGGTCGTATCGGGGAGCTGTTTTTT
v_call: TRBV5-4
clone_size: -
j_call: TRBJ2-2
d_call: -

cdr3_aa: CASSPGTHRTSGYNEQFF
cdr3_nt: TGTGCCAGCTCACCTGGGACGCATAGGACTAGCGGGTACAATGAGCAGTTCTTC
v_call: TRBV18
clone_size: -
j_call: TRBJ2-1
d_call: TRBD2

cdr3_aa: CASSSRGALTGELFF
cdr3_nt: TGTGCCAGCAGTTCAAGGGGCGCGCTCACCGGGGAGCTGTTTTTT
v_call: TRBV6-5
clone_size: -
j_call: TRBJ2-2
d_call: -

cdr3_aa: CASSGTGGTDTQYF
cdr3_nt: TGTGCCAGCAGTGGGACAGGGGGCACAGATACGCAGTATTTT
v_call: TRBV6-4
clone_size: -
j_call: TRBJ2-3
d_call: TRBD1

cdr3_aa: CASSPPGQGYQPQHF
cdr3_nt: TGTGCCAGCTCACCACCGGGACAGGGGTATCAGCCCCAGCATTTT
v_call: TRBV18
clone_size: -
j_call: TRBJ1-5
d_call: TRBD1

cdr3_aa: CATSDATGPTNEKLFF
cdr3_nt: TGTGCCACCAGTGATGCCACAGGGCCAACTAATGAAAAACTGTTTTTT
v_call: TRBV24-1
clone_size: -
j_call: TRBJ1-4
d_call: -

cdr3_aa: CASSLRRGPLYEQYF
cdr3_nt: TGTGCCAGCAGTTTAAGGCGGGGGCCCCTCTACGAGCAGTACTTC
v_call: TRBV28
clone_size: -
j_call: TRBJ2-7
d_call: -

cdr3_aa: CASSPGHNTEAFF
cdr3_nt: TGTGCCAGCAGCCCGGGACACAACACTGAAGCTTTCTTT
v_call: TRBV3-1/TRBV3-2
clone_size: -
j_call: TRBJ1-1
d_call: -

cdr3_aa: CSASGAGPPYNEQFF
cdr3_nt: TGCAGTGCTAGTGGGGCGGGACCTCCCTACAATGAGCAGTTCTTC
v_call: TRBV20-1
clone_size: few
j_call: TRBJ2-1
d_call: -

cdr3_aa: CASSLLGGQNNGYTF
cdr3_nt: TGTGCCAGCAGTCTCCTAGGGGGACAGAACAATGGCTACACCTTC
v_call: TRBV27
clone_size: -
j_call: TRBJ1-2
d_call: TRBD1

cdr3_aa: CASSEATAGNTEAFF
cdr3_nt: TGCGCCAGCAGTGAGGCGACAGCAGGGAACACTGAAGCTTTCTTT
v_call: TRBV10-1
clone_size: -
j_call: TRBJ1-1
d_call: -

cdr3_aa: CASSPGTVQETQYF
cdr3_nt: TGCGCCAGCAGTCCCGGGACAGTCCAAGAGACCCAGTACTTC
v_call: TRBV10-1
clone_size: -
j_call: TRBJ2-5
d_call: TRBD1

cdr3_aa: CASSIRGGMESPLHF
cdr3_nt: TGTGCCAGTAGTATACGGGGAGGGATGGAATCACCCCTCCACTTT
v_call: TRBV19
clone_size: -
j_call: TRBJ1-6
d_call: -

cdr3_aa: CASSSLAPPDTQYF
cdr3_nt: TGTGCCAGCAGCTCCCTAGCCCCTCCAGATACGCAGTATTTT
v_call: TRBV7-3
clone_size: -
j_call: TRBJ2-3
d_call: -

cdr3_aa: CAVGTSGKTSSYNEQFF
cdr3_nt: TGTGCCGTCGGGACTAGCGGGAAGACGAGCTCCTACAATGAGCAGTTCTTC
v_call: TRBV19
clone_size: -
j_call: TRBJ2-1
d_call: TRBD2

cdr3_aa: CASSEPGQGNYGYTF
cdr3_nt: TGTGCCAGCAGTGAACCGGGACAGGGGAACTATGGCTACACCTTC
v_call: TRBV25-1
clone_size: -
j_call: TRBJ1-2
d_call: TRBD1

cdr3_aa: CASSYLGADTQYF
cdr3_nt: TGTGCCAGCAGCTACCTAGGGGCAGATACGCAGTATTTT
v_call: TRBV7-3
clone_size: -
j_call: TRBJ2-3
d_call: -

cdr3_aa: CASSPTGDPNYGYTF
cdr3_nt: TGTGCCAGCTCACCTACAGGGGATCCAAACTATGGCTACACCTTC
v_call: TRBV18
clone_size: -
j_call: TRBJ1-2
d_call: TRBD1

cdr3_aa: CASSLVDLVQYEQYF
cdr3_nt: TGTGCCAGCAGCTTAGTAGATCTAGTTCAATACGAGCAGTACTTC
v_call: TRBV7-8
clone_size: -
j_call: TRBJ2-7
d_call: -

cdr3_aa: CASRDRGDTGELFF
cdr3_nt: TGTGCCAGCAGAGACAGGGGCGACACCGGGGAGCTGTTTTTT
v_call: TRBV2
clone_size: -
j_call: TRBJ2-2
d_call: TRBD1

cdr3_aa: CASSPPGGLNTEAFF
cdr3_nt: TGTGCCAGCTCACCACCGGGAGGGCTGAACACTGAAGCTTTCTTT
v_call: TRBV18
clone_size: -
j_call: TRBJ1-1
d_call: -

cdr3_aa: CASSSGASGTYYNEQFF
cdr3_nt: TGTGCCAGCAGCTCAGGGGCTAGCGGGACCTACTACAATGAGCAGTTCTTC
v_call: TRBV28
clone_size: -
j_call: TRBJ2-1
d_call: TRBD2

cdr3_aa: CASSQDRGFREQYF
cdr3_nt: TGTGCCAGCAGCCAAGATAGGGGGTTTCGTGAGCAGTACTTC
v_call: TRBV4-2
clone_size: -
j_call: TRBJ2-7
d_call: -

cdr3_aa: CASSQVKGIYTGELFF
cdr3_nt: TGTGCCAGCAGCCAAGTTAAGGGGATCTACACCGGGGAGCTGTTTTTT
v_call: TRBV3-1/TRBV3-2
clone_size: -
j_call: TRBJ2-2
d_call: -

cdr3_aa: CASSLTRDNEQFF
cdr3_nt: TGTGCCAGCAGTTTGACCAGGGACAATGAGCAGTTCTTC
v_call: TRBV28
clone_size: -
j_call: TRBJ2-1
d_call: -

cdr3_aa: CASRRGTNTGELFF
cdr3_nt: TGCGCCAGCCGTCGAGGCACGAACACCGGGGAGCTGTTTTTT
v_call: TRBV5-1
clone_size: -
j_call: TRBJ2-2
d_call: -

cdr3_aa: CASSSWTGVDTEAFF
cdr3_nt: TGTGCCAGCAGTTCCTGGACAGGGGTTGACACTGAAGCTTTCTTT
v_call: TRBV28
clone_size: -
j_call: TRBJ1-1
d_call: TRBD1

cdr3_aa: CASSPPLATNEKLFF
cdr3_nt: TGTGCCAGCTCACCACCTTTAGCGACTAATGAAAAACTGTTTTTT
v_call: TRBV18
clone_size: -
j_call: TRBJ1-4
d_call: -

cdr3_aa: CASSDGSASTDTQYF
cdr3_nt: TGCGCCAGCAGTGATGGCTCCGCTAGCACAGATACGCAGTATTTT
v_call: TRBV10-1
clone_size: -
j_call: TRBJ2-3
d_call: -

cdr3_aa: CASSHRRDGGKTQYF
cdr3_nt: TGTGCCAGCAGCCACCGACGGGATGGAGGAAAGACCCAGTACTTC
v_call: TRBV3-1/TRBV3-2
clone_size: -
j_call: TRBJ2-5
d_call: -

cdr3_aa: CASSSRTSGRGNEQFF
cdr3_nt: TGTGCCAGCAGCTCTAGGACTAGCGGGAGGGGGAATGAGCAGTTCTTC
v_call: TRBV11-2
clone_size: once
j_call: TRBJ2-1
d_call: TRBD2